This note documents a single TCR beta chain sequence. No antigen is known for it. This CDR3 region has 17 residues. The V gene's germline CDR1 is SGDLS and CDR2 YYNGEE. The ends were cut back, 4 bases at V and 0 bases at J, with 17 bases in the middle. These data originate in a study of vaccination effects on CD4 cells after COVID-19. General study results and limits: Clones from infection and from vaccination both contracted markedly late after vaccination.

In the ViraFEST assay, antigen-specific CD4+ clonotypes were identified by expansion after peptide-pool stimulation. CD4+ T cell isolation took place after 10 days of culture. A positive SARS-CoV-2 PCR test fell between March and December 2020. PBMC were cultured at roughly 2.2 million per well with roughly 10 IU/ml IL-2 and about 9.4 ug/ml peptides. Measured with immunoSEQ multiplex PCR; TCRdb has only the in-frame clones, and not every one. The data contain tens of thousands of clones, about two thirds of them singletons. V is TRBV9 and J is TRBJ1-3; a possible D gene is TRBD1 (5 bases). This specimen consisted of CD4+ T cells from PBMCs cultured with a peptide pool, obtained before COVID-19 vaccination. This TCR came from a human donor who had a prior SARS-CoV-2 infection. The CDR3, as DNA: TGTGCCAGCAGCCGTTTTACGGGGGGGAGCTCTGGAAACACCATATATTTT. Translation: CASSRFTGGSSGNTIYF.